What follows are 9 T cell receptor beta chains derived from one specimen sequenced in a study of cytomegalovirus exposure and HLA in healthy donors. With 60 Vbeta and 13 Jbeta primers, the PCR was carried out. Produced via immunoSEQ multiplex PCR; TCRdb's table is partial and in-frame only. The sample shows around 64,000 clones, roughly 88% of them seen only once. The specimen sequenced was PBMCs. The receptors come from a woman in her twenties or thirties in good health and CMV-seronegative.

The chain's CDR3 is CASTSVYLRGNEQFF. The CDR3 bases are TGTGCCAGCACCTCGGTCTACTTACGTGGCAATGAGCAGTTCTTC. V and J are TRBV27 and TRBJ2-1; D is unresolved. The V end lost 7 bases, the J end lost 6 bases, and 19 bases lay between the germline ends. Germline loops: CDR1 MNHEY, CDR2 SMNVEV (reference sequence). There are 15 residues in the CDR3.

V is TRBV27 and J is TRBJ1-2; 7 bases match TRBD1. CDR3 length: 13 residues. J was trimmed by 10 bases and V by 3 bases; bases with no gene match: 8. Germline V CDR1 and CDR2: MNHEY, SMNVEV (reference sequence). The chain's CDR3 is CASSFVGGGSYTF. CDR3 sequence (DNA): TGTGCCAGCAGTTTTGTAGGGGGCGGGTCCTACACCTTC.

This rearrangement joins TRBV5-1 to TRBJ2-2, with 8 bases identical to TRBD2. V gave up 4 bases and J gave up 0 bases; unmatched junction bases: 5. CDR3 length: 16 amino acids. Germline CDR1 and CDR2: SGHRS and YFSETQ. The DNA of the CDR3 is TGCGCCAGCAGCCCCCGACTAGCGTCGAACACCGGGGAGCTGTTTTTT. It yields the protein CASSPRLASNTGELFF.

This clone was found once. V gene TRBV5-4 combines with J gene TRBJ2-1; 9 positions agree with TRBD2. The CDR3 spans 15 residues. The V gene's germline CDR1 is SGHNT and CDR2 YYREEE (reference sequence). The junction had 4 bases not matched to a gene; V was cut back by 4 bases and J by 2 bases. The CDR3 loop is CASSLSGSTYNEQFF. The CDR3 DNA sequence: TGTGCCAGCAGCCTTAGCGGGAGCACCTACAATGAGCAGTTCTTC.

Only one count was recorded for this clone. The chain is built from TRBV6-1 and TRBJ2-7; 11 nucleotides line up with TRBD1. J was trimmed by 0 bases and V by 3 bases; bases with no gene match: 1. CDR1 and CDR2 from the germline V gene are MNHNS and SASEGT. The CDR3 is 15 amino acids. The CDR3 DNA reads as TGTGCCAGCAGTGATGGGACAGGGGGCTCCTACGAGCAGTACTTC. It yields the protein CASSDGTGGSYEQYF.

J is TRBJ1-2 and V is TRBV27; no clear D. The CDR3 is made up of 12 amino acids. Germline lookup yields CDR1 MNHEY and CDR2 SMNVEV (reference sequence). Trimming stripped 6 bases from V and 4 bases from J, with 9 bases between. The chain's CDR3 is CASSGNSYGYTF. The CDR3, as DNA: TGTGCCAGCAGCGGTAATAGCTATGGCTACACCTTC.

The CDR3 is CASTKAGQGGGYTF. For the CDR3, the DNA is TGTGCCAGCACCAAAGCGGGACAGGGAGGAGGCTACACCTTC. The genes are TRBV11-2 and TRBJ1-2, with 9 bases fitting TRBD1. Germline-derived CDR1 and CDR2 are SGHAT and FQNNGV. The J segment lost 8 bases and the V segment lost 7 bases, leaving 11 bases of the junction unmatched. This CDR3 has 14 residues.

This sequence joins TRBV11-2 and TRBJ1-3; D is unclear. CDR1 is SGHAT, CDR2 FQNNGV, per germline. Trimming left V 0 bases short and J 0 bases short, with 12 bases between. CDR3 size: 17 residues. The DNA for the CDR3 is TGTGCCAGCAGCTTAGAAACAGTTTTTCTCTCTGGAAACACCATATATTTT. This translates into CASSLETVFLSGNTIYF.

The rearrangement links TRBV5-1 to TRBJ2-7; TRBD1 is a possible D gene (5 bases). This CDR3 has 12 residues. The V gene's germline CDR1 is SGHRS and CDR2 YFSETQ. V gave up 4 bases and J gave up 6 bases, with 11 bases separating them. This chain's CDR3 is CASSLDRSEQYF. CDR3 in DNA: TGCGCCAGCAGCCTCGACAGATCCGAGCAGTACTTC.